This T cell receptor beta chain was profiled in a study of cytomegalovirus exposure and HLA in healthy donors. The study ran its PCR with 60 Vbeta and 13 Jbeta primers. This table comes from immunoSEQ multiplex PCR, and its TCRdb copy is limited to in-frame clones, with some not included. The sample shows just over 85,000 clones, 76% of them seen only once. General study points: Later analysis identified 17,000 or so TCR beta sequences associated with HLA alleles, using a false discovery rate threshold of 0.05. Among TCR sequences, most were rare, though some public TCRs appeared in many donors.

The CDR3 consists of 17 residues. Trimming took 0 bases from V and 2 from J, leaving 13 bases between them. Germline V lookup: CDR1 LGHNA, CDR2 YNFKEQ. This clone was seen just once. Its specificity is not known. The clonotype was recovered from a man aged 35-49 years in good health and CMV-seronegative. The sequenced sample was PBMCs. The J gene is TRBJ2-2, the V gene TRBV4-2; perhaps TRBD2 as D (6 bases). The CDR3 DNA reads TGTGCCAGCAGCCAAGAAAGCGGGCGCCTTAACACCGGGGAGCTGTTTTTT. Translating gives CASSQESGRLNTGELFF.